This TCR beta chain came from a study of Graves' ophthalmopathy and Graves' hyperthyroidism. The CDR3 consists of 11 residues. The V gene's germline CDR1 is SQVTM and CDR2 ANQGSEA. Study-wide points: With just under 90% sensitivity and roughly 80% specificity, a 13-signature model separated ophthalmopathy from stable hyperthyroidism.

TCR beta CDR3 regions were amplified from RNA transcripts. In the first round, RT-PCR was carried out with HTBI primers, and a multiplex PCR formed the second round. TCRdb passed the multiplex PCR reads through MiXCR, listing each CDR3 protein once. In the table there are about 700,000 distinct CDR3 sequences, about 40% of which are singletons. Turning to this clonotype: Its specificity is not known. The junction departs from the called germline gene at one end, perhaps through a read error.

Researchers turned away patients with other autoimmune diseases, uncontrolled infections, pregnancy or lactation. The receptor was isolated from an adult man with Graves' ophthalmopathy. The rearrangement links TRBV29-1 to TRBJ1-2, with D tentatively TRBD1 (5 bases). Input material: peripheral blood. The CDR3 loop reads CSGGENYDYTF. The CDR3 nucleotides are TGCAGCGGAGGGGAAAACTATGACTACACCTTC.